The T cell receptor (beta chain) under discussion was sequenced for a study of regulatory T cells in long-lasting Graves disease. Study observations and caveats: There was favoring of TRBV28, TRBJ1-2 and TRBJ2-5 in persistent disease.

A note on this clonotype: Its specificity is not known.

CDR1 and CDR2 from the germline V gene are MDHEN and SYDVKM. This CDR3 spans 13 amino acids. The V end was cut by 3 bases, the J end by 3 bases, with 8 bases between. According to the study, TCR beta libraries were built with iRepertoire HTBI primers and CDR3-region Arm-PCR. A single record per CDR3 protein comes from TCRdb applying MiXCR to the multiplex PCR reads. The sample holds around 470,000 distinct CDR3 sequences, about 14% seen once. Time point given: newly diagnosed GD, antithyroid drugs for less than 3 months. From RNA extracted from PBMCs, the TCR library was made. Guidelines of the American Thyroid Association were used to diagnose Graves' disease. The same specimen was also included in a second study, on T cells in Graves' hyperthyroidism and ophthalmopathy. That study reports: Patients with uncontrolled infections, other autoimmune diseases, pregnancy or lactation were excluded. The TCR CDR3 was amplified in a first-round RT-PCR using the HTBI primer set.

The TCR was taken from a woman aged 45-65 years with Graves disease. The starting material was peripheral blood mononuclear cells (PBMCs), obtained at new diagnosis, from a patient treated with antithyroid drugs. This chain uses TRBV28 with TRBJ2-5, with a weak D call TRBD1 (5 bases). Here the CDR3 reads CASSFDSKETQYF. DNA of the CDR3: TGTGCCAGCAGTTTCGACAGTAAAGAGACCCAGTACTTC.